The 25 T cell receptor beta chains in this list originate from one sample, sequenced in a study of neurological immune-mediated disorders. TCRdb re-called the 5' RACE reads with MiXCR, one entry per CDR3 protein. Counted here are some 25,000 distinct CDR3 sequences, about 6.3% occurring once; the ten biggest clones make up 4% to 5.5%. The sample was PBMCs. The receptors here all came from a woman aged 40 to 55 in good health.

At least ten counts were recorded for this clonotype. This chain connects TRBV5-1 to TRBJ2-1; 8 bases fit TRBD1. Per the germline V gene, CDR1 is SGHRS and CDR2 is YFSETQ. This CDR3 region has 16 residues. V was pared by 6 bases and J by 1 base, with 9 bases of the junction left unmatched. CDR3 sequence reads: CASKTGARRSYNEQFF. Here the CDR3 DNA reads TGCGCCAGCAAGACAGGGGCCAGGAGGTCCTACAATGAGCAGTTCTTC.

The chain links TRBV20-1 to TRBJ2-7; 9 nucleotides align to TRBD2. The CDR3 covers 15 residues. Germline loops: CDR1 DFQATT, CDR2 SNEGSKA (reference sequence). V trimming: 1 base; J trimming: 2 bases; junction bases outside the gene matches: 6. CDR3 bases: TGCAGTGCTAGAGCCCCCCAGCGGGGGGCCTACGAGCAGTACTTC. Its protein is CSARAPQRGAYEQYF.

This clonotype was recorded many times. The chain joins TRBV29-1 to TRBJ2-5; 10 bases align to TRBD2. Trimming removed 6 bases from V and 2 bases from J; junction bases left unmatched: 6. Germline V gives CDR1 SQVTM, CDR2 ANQGSEA. CDR3 size: 14 residues. This CDR3 reads CSVAGLADQETQYF. The CDR3 bases are TGCAGCGTCGCTGGACTAGCGGATCAAGAGACCCAGTACTTC.

This clonotype was recorded many times. The CDR3 bases are TGTGCCAGCAGTAGAGTCCCGGGACAGGGAACTGGGGCCAACGTCCTGACTTTC. It codes for CASSRVPGQGTGANVLTF. The chain recombines TRBV6-5 with TRBJ2-6; 9 bases map to TRBD1. The V gene end was trimmed by 5 bases and the J gene end by 2 bases; junction bases not matched to a gene: 10. The CDR3 totals 18 residues. Germline CDR1 and CDR2: MNHEY and SVGAGI.

This clonotype was seen many times. The chain joins TRBV20-1 to TRBJ1-4; TRBD1 might be the D (6 bases). The ends were cut back, 5 bases at V and 0 bases at J, with 10 bases in the middle. Per germline, CDR1 DFQATT and CDR2 SNEGSKA (reference sequence). This CDR3 spans 14 amino acids. CDR3: CSAEDSATNEKLFF. CDR3 nucleotide sequence: TGCAGTGCTGAGGACAGTGCAACTAATGAAAAACTGTTTTTT.

This clonotype was recorded at least ten times. The chain links TRBV7-2 to TRBJ2-7; a weak D match, TRBD2 (6 bases). The length of the CDR3 is 14 residues. Trimming pared 1 base from V and 0 bases from J, leaving 7 bases between. Looked up from germline, CDR1 is SGHTA and CDR2 is FQGNSA. The CDR3 loop is CASSLGGASYEQYF. In nucleotides, the CDR3 is TGTGCCAGCAGCTTAGGCGGGGCCTCCTACGAGCAGTACTTC.

Ten or more counts support this clonotype. The CDR3 is CASFAGTSGANEQFF. For the CDR3, the DNA is TGCGCCAGCTTTGCAGGGACTAGCGGAGCCAATGAGCAGTTCTTC. The V and J genes are TRBV5-1 and TRBJ2-1, with 11 bases identical to TRBD2. The V gene end was trimmed by 7 bases and the J gene end by 6 bases; junction bases not matched to a gene: 9. CDR1 and CDR2 (germline): SGHRS, YFSETQ. This CDR3 contains 15 residues.

This clonotype came up many times. The chain is built from TRBV29-1 and TRBJ2-2, with 9 bases lining up with TRBD1. The CDR3 runs 14 residues. The J segment lost 3 bases and the V segment lost 7 bases, leaving 6 bases of the junction unmatched. Germline CDR1 SQVTM, CDR2 ANQGSEA. The CDR3 spells CSAGQGTYTGELFF. The CDR3 bases are TGCAGCGCCGGACAGGGGACTTACACCGGGGAGCTGTTTTTT.

This clonotype was found many times. This chain joins TRBV9 and TRBJ1-2; D is undetermined. This CDR3 has 15 residues. Germline assignment: CDR1 SGDLS and CDR2 YYNGEE. V was pared by 0 bases and J by 8 bases, with 17 bases between. The CDR3 sequence: CASSVAAGPSRGYTF. In nucleotides, the CDR3 is TGTGCCAGCAGCGTAGCTGCAGGCCCTTCTAGGGGCTACACCTTC. The whole variable domain, remainder taken from reference TRBV9 and TRBJ1-2, is DSGVTQTPKHLITATGQRVTLRCSPRSGDLSVYWYQQSLDQGLQFLIQYYNGEERAKGNILERFSAQQFPDLHSELNLSSLELGDSALYFCASSVAAGPSRGYTFGSGTRLTVV.

This clonotype is medium-sized by share. Here the CDR3 reads CASSQTTLRNEQYF. Written as DNA, the CDR3 is TGTGCCAGCAGCCAAACAACCCTCCGTAACGAGCAGTACTTC. This chain joins TRBV14 and TRBJ2-7, with D uncertain. This CDR3 region has 14 residues. Deletions cut 2 bases from V and 5 bases from J, with 13 bases between. Germline assignment: CDR1 SGHDN and CDR2 FVKESK. Variable domain in full (rest from reference TRBV14 and TRBJ2-7): EAGVTQFPSHSVIEKGQTVTLRCDPISGHDNLYWYRRVMGKEIKFLLHFVKESKQDESGMPNNRFLAERTGGTYSTLKVQPAELEDSGVYFCASSQTTLRNEQYFGPGTRLTVT.

V is TRBV20-1 and J is TRBJ2-7; 7 bases agree with TRBD1. The CDR3 length is 14 residues. The J segment lost 2 bases and the V segment lost 2 bases, leaving 6 bases of the junction unmatched. The germline gives CDR1 DFQATT, CDR2 SNEGSKA (reference sequence). CDR3 residues: CSARTGTVPYEQYF. CDR3 bases: TGCAGTGCTAGAACCGGGACAGTTCCCTACGAGCAGTACTTC.

This clonotype appeared many times. This chain joins TRBV29-1 and TRBJ2-7, with TRBD2 matching 8 bases. V gave up 6 bases and J gave up 2 bases; unmatched junction bases: 12. This CDR3 has 15 amino acids. Germline V gene lookup returns CDR1 SQVTM and CDR2 ANQGSEA. The CDR3 is CSVQQTRGGTYEQYF. The DNA for the CDR3 is TGCAGCGTCCAACAAACCCGGGGGGGGACCTACGAGCAGTACTTC.

There are many counts of this clonotype. The chain couples TRBV5-1 to TRBJ1-5; the D gene is possibly TRBD1 (6 bases). V was pared by 3 bases and J by 3 bases, with 10 bases between. Germline CDR1 is SGHRS and CDR2 is YFSETQ. The CDR3 totals 14 residues. In DNA form, the CDR3 reads TGCGCCAGCAGCTCCACAGGGCTCAATCAGCCCCAGCATTTT. It yields the protein CASSSTGLNQPQHF. Combining the CDR3 with reference TRBV5-1 and TRBJ1-5 gives the whole variable domain KAGVTQTPRYLIKTRGQQVTLSCSPISGHRSVSWYQQTPGQGLQFLFEYFSETQRNKGNFPGRFSGRQFSNSRSEMNVSTLELGDSALYLCASSSTGLNQPQHFGDGTRLSIL.

At least ten counts were recorded for this clonotype. The chain uses TRBV27 and TRBJ1-1, with D tentatively TRBD1 (5 bases). With 6 bases removed from V and 3 bases from J, the gap between germline ends came to 20 bases. This CDR3 is built from 16 residues. The germline CDR1 and CDR2 sequences are MNHEY and SMNVEV (reference sequence). The CDR3 here is CASSQVTGRGHTEAFF. For the CDR3, the DNA is TGTGCCAGCAGCCAAGTCACAGGCCGAGGGCACACTGAAGCTTTCTTT.

This clonotype was detected many times. The chain employs TRBV5-6 and TRBJ1-2, with unresolved D. This CDR3 spans 12 amino acids. Germline V lookup: CDR1 SGHDT, CDR2 YYEEEE. V was cut by 4 bases and J by 8 bases, with 12 bases left in between. This CDR3 is CASSPGSGGYTF. The CDR3 DNA follows: TGTGCCAGCAGCCCGGGCAGCGGAGGCTACACCTTC.

The sample holds many counts of this clonotype. The chain couples TRBV20-1 to TRBJ2-1, with TRBD2 matching 7 bases. CDR1 DFQATT and CDR2 SNEGSKA come from the germline V gene (reference sequence). The CDR3 runs 16 residues. V gave up 8 bases and J gave up 2 bases; unmatched junction bases: 15. The CDR3 loop is CSSTSHTSETYNEQFF. As DNA, the CDR3 is TGCAGTTCCACGTCCCACACTAGCGAAACCTACAATGAGCAGTTCTTC.

This clonotype was seen many times. The CDR3 DNA follows: TGCAGTGCTAGAGATCCAGAACCCTCCTACGAGCAGTACTTC. Residues: CSARDPEPSYEQYF. The genes are TRBV20-1 and TRBJ2-7; D ambiguous. The germline V gene has CDR1 DFQATT and CDR2 SNEGSKA (reference sequence). This CDR3 has 14 residues. The V gene lost 0 bases and the J gene lost 0 bases, with 9 bases spanning the gap.

This clonotype showed up many times. This chain connects TRBV12-3 or TRBV12-4 to TRBJ1-2; D is unclear. Between the trimmed V and J ends, which lost 4 bases and 8 bases, there was a span of 17 bases. The CDR3 has 14 amino acids. CDR3 region: CASSSTTEPSGYTF. CDR3 nucleotide sequence: TGTGCCAGCAGTTCTACCACTGAACCGTCGGGCTACACCTTC.

V and J are TRBV5-4 and TRBJ2-7, with a tentative D call TRBD1 (5 bases). Per the germline V gene, CDR1 is SGHNT and CDR2 is YYREEE (reference sequence). The CDR3 has 14 amino acids. V dropped 1 base and J dropped 3 bases, with 11 bases sitting between them. CDR3 nucleotides: TGTGCCAGCAGCTTGAGGGGCCCCTTCTACGAGCAGTACTTC. This translates into CASSLRGPFYEQYF. Full variable domain (remainder filled in from reference TRBV5-4 and TRBJ2-7): ETGVTQSPTHLIKTRGQQVTLRCSSQSGHNTVSWYQQALGQGPQFIFQYYREEENGRGNFPPRFSGLQFPNYSSELNVNALELDDSALYLCASSLRGPFYEQYFGPGTRLTVT.

This clonotype occurred many times. The rearrangement joins TRBV5-1 to TRBJ2-2; no definite D call. Germline V gene lookup returns CDR1 SGHRS and CDR2 YFSETQ. The CDR3 loop spans 13 amino acids. The ends were cut back, 1 base at V and 6 bases at J, with 7 bases in the middle. The DNA of the CDR3 is TGCGCCAGCAGCTTGTGGGTGCCCGGGGAGCTGTTTTTT. It codes for CASSLWVPGELFF. Full variable domain (rest looked up from reference TRBV5-1 and TRBJ2-2): KAGVTQTPRYLIKTRGQQVTLSCSPISGHRSVSWYQQTPGQGLQFLFEYFSETQRNKGNFPGRFSGRQFSNSRSEMNVSTLELGDSALYLCASSLWVPGELFFGEGSRLTVL.

This clonotype was seen many times. V gene TRBV14 combines with J gene TRBJ1-5; TRBD1 might be the D (5 bases). The CDR3 totals 15 residues. Per germline, CDR1 SGHDN and CDR2 FVKESK. Trimming removed 2 bases at V and 2 bases at J, with 10 bases between. DNA of the CDR3: TGTGCCAGCAGCCAACACGAGGGGTGCAATCAGCCCCAGCATTTT. Protein: CASSQHEGCNQPQHF. The complete variable domain, with remaining parts taken from reference TRBV14 and TRBJ1-5, reads EAGVTQFPSHSVIEKGQTVTLRCDPISGHDNLYWYRRVMGKEIKFLLHFVKESKQDESGMPNNRFLAERTGGTYSTLKVQPAELEDSGVYFCASSQHEGCNQPQHFGDGTRLSIL.

V usage is TRBV12-5 and J usage is TRBJ2-3; the D is unclear. Germline lookup yields CDR1 LGHNT and CDR2 FRNRAP. The V end lost 2 bases, the J end lost 1 base, and 4 bases lay between the germline ends. The CDR3 is made up of 13 amino acids. The CDR3 bases are TGTGCTAGTGGTTTGTTGGGCACAGATACGCAGTATTTT. Encoded protein: CASGLLGTDTQYF.

This clonotype occurred many times. V gene TRBV7-2 combines with J gene TRBJ2-1, with a possible D match to TRBD2 (6 bases). The V gene lost 1 base and the J gene lost 6 bases, with 22 bases spanning the gap. Germline lookup yields CDR1 SGHTA and CDR2 FQGNSA. This CDR3 region has 18 residues. As DNA, the CDR3 is TGTGCCAGCAGCTTAGTTGGGGGTGCGGGCGGGAACCGCAATGAGCAGTTCTTC. Residues: CASSLVGGAGGNRNEQFF.

Of note for this clonotype: A much larger clone lies a single base off, so this may be a read error. The chain has TRBV28 and TRBJ2-1, with unresolved D. Germline V gene data show CDR1 as MDHEN and CDR2 as SYDVKM. V shed 3 bases and J shed 0 bases, with 12 bases lying between them. The CDR3 is 16 amino acids. The CDR3 bases are TGTGCCAGCAGTTTTGGTACGATGAGCTCCTACAATGAGCAGTTCTTC. Its protein product is CASSFGTMSSYNEQFF. Filled out from reference TRBV28 and TRBJ2-1, the complete variable domain reads DVKVTQSSRYLVKRTGEKVFLECVQDMDHENMFWYRQDPGLGLRLIYFSYDVKMKEKGDIPEGYSVSREKKERFSLILESASTNQTSMYLCASSFGTMSSYNEQFFGPGTRLTVL.

This clonotype occurred many times. J is TRBJ1-2 and V is TRBV20-1, with D maybe TRBD1 (6 bases). CDR3 size: 12 residues. Per germline, CDR1 DFQATT and CDR2 SNEGSKA (reference sequence). V dropped 0 bases and J dropped 14 bases, with 16 bases sitting between them. CDR3 amino acids: CSARETGSGTTF. The DNA for the CDR3 is TGCAGTGCTAGAGAGACAGGCTCGGGCACGACCTTC.